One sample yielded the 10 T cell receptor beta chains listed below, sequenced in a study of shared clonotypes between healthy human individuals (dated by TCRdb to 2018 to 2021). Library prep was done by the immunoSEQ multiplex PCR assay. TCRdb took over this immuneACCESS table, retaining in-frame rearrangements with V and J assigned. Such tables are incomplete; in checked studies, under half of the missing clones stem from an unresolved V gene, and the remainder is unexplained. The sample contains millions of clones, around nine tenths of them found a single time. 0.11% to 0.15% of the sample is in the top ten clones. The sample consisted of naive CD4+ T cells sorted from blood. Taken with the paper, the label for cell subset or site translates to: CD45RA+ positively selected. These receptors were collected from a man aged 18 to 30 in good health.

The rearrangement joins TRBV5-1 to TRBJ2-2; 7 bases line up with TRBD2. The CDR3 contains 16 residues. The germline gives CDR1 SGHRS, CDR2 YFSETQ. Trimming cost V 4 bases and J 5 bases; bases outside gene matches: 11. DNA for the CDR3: TGCGCCAGCAGCCAGAGCGGGGTTAGGGGAACCGGGGAGCTGTTTTTT. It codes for CASSQSGVRGTGELFF.

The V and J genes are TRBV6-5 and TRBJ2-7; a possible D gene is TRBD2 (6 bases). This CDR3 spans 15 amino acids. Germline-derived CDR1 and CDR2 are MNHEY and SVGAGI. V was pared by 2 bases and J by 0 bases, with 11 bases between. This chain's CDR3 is CASSYRDWSSYEQYF. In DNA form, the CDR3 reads TGTGCCAGCAGTTACCGGGACTGGAGCTCCTACGAGCAGTACTTC.

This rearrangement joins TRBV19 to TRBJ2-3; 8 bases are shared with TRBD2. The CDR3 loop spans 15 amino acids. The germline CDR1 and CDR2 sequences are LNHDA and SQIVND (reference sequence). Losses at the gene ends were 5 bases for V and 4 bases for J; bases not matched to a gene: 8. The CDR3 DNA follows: TGTGCCAGTAGTCCCGGGACTAGAGGCCCAGATACGCAGTATTTT. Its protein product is CASSPGTRGPDTQYF.

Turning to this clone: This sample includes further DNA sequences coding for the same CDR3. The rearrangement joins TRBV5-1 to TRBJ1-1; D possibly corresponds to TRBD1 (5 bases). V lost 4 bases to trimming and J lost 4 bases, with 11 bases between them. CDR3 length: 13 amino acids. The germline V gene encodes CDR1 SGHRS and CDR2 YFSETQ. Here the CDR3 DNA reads TGCGCCAGCAGCATCAGGGTGGGCACTGAAGCTTTCTTT. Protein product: CASSIRVGTEAFF. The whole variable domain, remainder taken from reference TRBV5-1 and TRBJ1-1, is KAGVTQTPRYLIKTRGQQVTLSCSPISGHRSVSWYQQTPGQGLQFLFEYFSETQRNKGNFPGRFSGRQFSNSRSEMNVSTLELGDSALYLCASSIRVGTEAFFGQGTRLTVV.

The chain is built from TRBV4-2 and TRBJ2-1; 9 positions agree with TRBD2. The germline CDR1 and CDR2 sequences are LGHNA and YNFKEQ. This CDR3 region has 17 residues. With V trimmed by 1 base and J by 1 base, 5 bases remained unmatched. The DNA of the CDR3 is TGTGCCAGCAGCCAAGGGCGGCTAGCGGGGTCCTACAATGAGCAGTTCTTC. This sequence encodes CASSQGRLAGSYNEQFF.

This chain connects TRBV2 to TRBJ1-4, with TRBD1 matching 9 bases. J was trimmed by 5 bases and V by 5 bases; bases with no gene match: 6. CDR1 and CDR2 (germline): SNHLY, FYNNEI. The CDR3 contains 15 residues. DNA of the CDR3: TGTGCCAGCAGTCAATACGGGACAGGGAATGAAAAACTGTTTTTT. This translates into CASSQYGTGNEKLFF.

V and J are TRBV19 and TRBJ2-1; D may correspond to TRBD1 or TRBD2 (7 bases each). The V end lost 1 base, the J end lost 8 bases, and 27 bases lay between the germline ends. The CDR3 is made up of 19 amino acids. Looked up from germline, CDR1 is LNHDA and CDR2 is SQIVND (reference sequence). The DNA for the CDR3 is TGTGCCAGTAGTATAGGGGGAGGGGGCTCCCTAATCACAATCGATGAGCAGTTCTTC. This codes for CASSIGGGGSLITIDEQFF.

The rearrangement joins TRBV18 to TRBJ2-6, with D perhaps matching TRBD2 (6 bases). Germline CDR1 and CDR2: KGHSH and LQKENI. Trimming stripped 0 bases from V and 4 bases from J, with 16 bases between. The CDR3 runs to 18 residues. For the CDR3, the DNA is TGTGCCAGCTCACCACCGGGACTCACCTTGGGGGGGGCCAACGTCCTGACTTTC. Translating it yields CASSPPGLTLGGANVLTF.

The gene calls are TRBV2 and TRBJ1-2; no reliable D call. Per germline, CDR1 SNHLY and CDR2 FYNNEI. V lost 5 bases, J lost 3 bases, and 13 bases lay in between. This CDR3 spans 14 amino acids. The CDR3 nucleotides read TGTGCCAGCAGTCCAGACACCACCGACTATGGCTACACCTTC. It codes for CASSPDTTDYGYTF.

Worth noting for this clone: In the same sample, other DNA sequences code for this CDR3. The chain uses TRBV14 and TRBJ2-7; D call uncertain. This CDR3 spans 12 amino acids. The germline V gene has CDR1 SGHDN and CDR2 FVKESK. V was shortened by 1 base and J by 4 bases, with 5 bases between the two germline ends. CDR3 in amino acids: CASSQGGYEQYF. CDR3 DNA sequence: TGTGCCAGCAGCCAAGGGGGATACGAGCAGTACTTC.